The 5 T cell receptor beta chains listed next were all sequenced from one sample in a study of T-cell memory formation after mild COVID-19 (dated by TCRdb to about 2021). Libraries were built with 5' RACE. The sequencing machine was an Illumina NovaSeq 6000. The public reads were run again by TCRdb, first through fastp at Q25 and then through MiXCR, and only productive beta chains were kept. Under each unique CDR3 protein, matching rows form one entry showing the most common genes and DNA. This sample holds approximately 580,000 distinct CDR3 sequences; about 20% were observed only once. The ten largest make up around 13% of the sample. Source material: PBMCs or a T cell subset sorted from them (not recorded which). The receptors stem from an adult woman who had mild COVID-19 (a few samples of this study predate the infection). The sample titles of this study are shuffled in the database, so cell type and time point are left out; the donor was told from shared clones.

In its sample, this clonotype was seen a few times. This rearrangement joins TRBV9 to TRBJ2-4, with 7 bases fitting TRBD1. Trimming at V came to 0 bases and at J to 9 bases, leaving 6 bases not matched to a gene. The germline V gene has CDR1 SGDLS and CDR2 YYNGEE. The CDR3 spans 14 residues. The DNA for the CDR3 is TGTGCCAGCAGCGTAGGAGGGGGCGGCGGCATTCAGTACTTC. Protein product: CASSVGGGGGIQYF.

This chain joins TRBV12-3 or TRBV12-4 and TRBJ1-2; no definite D call. The CDR3 spans 14 residues. V was pared by 2 bases and J by 6 bases, with 13 bases between. This chain's CDR3 is CASSLRAKEDGYTF. Here the CDR3 DNA reads TGTGCCAGCAGTTTACGGGCTAAGGAAGATGGCTACACCTTC.

This rearrangement joins TRBV11-2 to TRBJ2-3; TRBD2 aligns across 15 bases. V lost 2 bases and J lost 5; bases outside the gene matches: 11. Germline assignment: CDR1 SGHAT and CDR2 FQNNGV. The CDR3 has 19 amino acids. The CDR3 loop reads CASSLTRTSGGAGGDTQYF. The CDR3 DNA reads as TGTGCCAGCAGCTTAACCCGGACTAGCGGGGGGGCAGGAGGAGATACGCAGTATTTT.

This clonotype was counted between two and nine times. The J gene is TRBJ2-7, the V gene TRBV4-1, with 7 bases aligning to TRBD1. Trimming cost V 6 bases and J 0 bases; bases outside gene matches: 8. The CDR3 sequence is 15 residues long. Germline values: CDR1 MGHRA, CDR2 YSYEKL. The chain's CDR3 is CASRLQTGTSYEQYF. The CDR3 DNA follows: TGCGCCAGCAGGCTACAGACAGGGACCTCCTACGAGCAGTACTTC.

The sample holds a few counts of this clonotype. This chain connects TRBV18 to TRBJ2-5, with 9 nucleotides matching TRBD1. Trimming removed 0 bases from V and 2 bases from J; junction bases left unmatched: 1. The CDR3 is 15 amino acids. In germline, CDR1 is KGHSH, CDR2 LQKENI. The CDR3 loop is CASSPPGTGQETQYF. The CDR3 DNA sequence: TGTGCCAGCTCACCACCCGGGACAGGGCAAGAGACCCAGTACTTC.